Detailed here is one T cell receptor beta chain. Its antigen is as yet unknown. The read comes to an end 3 residues before the CDR3 does, leaving the germline J gene to fill in the end. The same CDR3 can be traced to other DNA sequences in this sample. immunoSEQ multiplex PCR used an average of around 1,200 ng genomic DNA. Generated by immunoSEQ multiplex PCR, the TCRdb table keeps only in-frame clones and is missing some. The sample's table shows about 48,000 clones. The data stem from a study of T cells in women clearing cervical HPV infection. Study-level information: Controls' single incident HPV16 infection cleared within 12 months without precancer. Study-level points and caveats: Unknown T-cell numbers per sample may underlie the richness differences. TRBV6-7 abundance was lower in cases than controls (about 0.099% versus 0.16%).

The CDR3 runs 15 residues. Deletions cut 6 bases from V and 0 bases from J, with 13 bases between. Germline CDR1 and CDR2: SGHTA and FQGNSA. V is TRBV7-2 and J is TRBJ2-3; D gene uncertain. The sequence came from a woman between 18 and 69 years old with a cervical HPV16 infection that either progressed to CIN3+ or cleared (not recorded which). The sample consisted of blood buffy coat. The covered CDR3 bases are TGTGCCAGCAGTTTTTTCGGTTCTAGCACAGATACG. Its translation is CASSFFGSSTDT. The complete CDR3 reads CASSFFGSSTDTQYF. Based on the CDR3 plus reference TRBV7-2 and TRBJ2-3, the full variable domain is GAGVSQSPSNKVTEKGKDVELRCDPISGHTALYWYRQSLGQGLEFLIYFQGNSAPDKSGLPSDRFSAERTGGSVSTLTIQRTQQEDSAVYLCASSFFGSSTDTQYFGPGTRLTVL.